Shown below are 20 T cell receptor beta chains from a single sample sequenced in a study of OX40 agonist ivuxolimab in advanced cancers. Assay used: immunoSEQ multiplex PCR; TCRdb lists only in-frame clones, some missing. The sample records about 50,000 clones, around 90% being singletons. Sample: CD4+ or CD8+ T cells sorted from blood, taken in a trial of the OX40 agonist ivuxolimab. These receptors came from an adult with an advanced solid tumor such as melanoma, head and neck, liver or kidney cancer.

CDR3 nucleotides: TGTGCCAGCAGCCCCGTGATTTGGGGGGCTAAAGGCTACGAGCAGTACGTC. Translation gives CASSPVIWGAKGYEQYV. The chain has TRBV5-4 and TRBJ2-7; tentatively, D is TRBD1 or TRBD2 (6 bases each). Germline values: CDR1 SGHNT, CDR2 YYREEE (reference sequence). This CDR3 has 17 residues. V gave up 4 bases and J gave up 3 bases, with 23 bases separating them.

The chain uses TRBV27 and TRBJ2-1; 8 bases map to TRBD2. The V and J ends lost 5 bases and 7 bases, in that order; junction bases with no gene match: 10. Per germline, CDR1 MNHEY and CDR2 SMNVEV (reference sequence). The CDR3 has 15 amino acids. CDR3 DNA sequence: TGTGCCAGCAGTGTCACTAGCGGCAATTTAAATGAGCAGTTCTTC. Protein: CASSVTSGNLNEQFF.

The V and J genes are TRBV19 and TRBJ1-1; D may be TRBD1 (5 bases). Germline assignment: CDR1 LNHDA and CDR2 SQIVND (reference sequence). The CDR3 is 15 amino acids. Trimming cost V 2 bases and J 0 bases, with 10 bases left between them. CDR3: CASSIRQSLNTEAFF. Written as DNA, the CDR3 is TGTGCCAGTAGTATAAGACAGAGTTTGAACACTGAAGCTTTCTTT.

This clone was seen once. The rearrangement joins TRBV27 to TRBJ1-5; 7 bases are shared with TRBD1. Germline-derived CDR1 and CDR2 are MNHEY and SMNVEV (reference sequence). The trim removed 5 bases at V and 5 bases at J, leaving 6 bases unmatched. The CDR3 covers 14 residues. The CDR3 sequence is CASSKNRGDQPQHF. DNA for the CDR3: TGTGCCAGCAGTAAAAACAGGGGAGATCAGCCCCAGCATTTT.

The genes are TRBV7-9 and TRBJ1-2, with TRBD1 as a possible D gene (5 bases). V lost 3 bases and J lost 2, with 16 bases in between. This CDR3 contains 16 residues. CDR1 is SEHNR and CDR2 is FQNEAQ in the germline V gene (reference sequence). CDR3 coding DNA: TGTGCCAGCAGCTTCTCTACGGTGGGGGTGAACTATGGCTACACCTTC. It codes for CASSFSTVGVNYGYTF.

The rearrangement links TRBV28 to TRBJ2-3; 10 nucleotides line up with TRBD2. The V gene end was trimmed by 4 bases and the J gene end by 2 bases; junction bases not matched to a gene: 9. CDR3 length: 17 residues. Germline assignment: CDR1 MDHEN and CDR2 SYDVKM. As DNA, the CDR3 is TGTGCCAGCAGTTCCCGCGCCCTAGCGGGGGTCACAGATACGCAGTATTTT. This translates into CASSSRALAGVTDTQYF.

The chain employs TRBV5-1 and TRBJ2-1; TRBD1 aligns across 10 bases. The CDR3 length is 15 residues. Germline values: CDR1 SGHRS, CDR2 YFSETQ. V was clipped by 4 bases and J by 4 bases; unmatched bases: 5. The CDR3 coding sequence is TGCGCCAGCAGCGAAAGACAGGGGGCATACAATGAGCAGTTCTTC. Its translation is CASSERQGAYNEQFF.

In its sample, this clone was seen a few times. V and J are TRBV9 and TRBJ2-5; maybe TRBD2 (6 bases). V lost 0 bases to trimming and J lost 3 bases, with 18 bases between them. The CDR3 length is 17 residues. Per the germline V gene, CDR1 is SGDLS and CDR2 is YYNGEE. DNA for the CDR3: TGTGCCAGCAGCGTAGGCCCTAGCATACGGAGGGAAGAGACCCAGTACTTC. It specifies CASSVGPSIRREETQYF.

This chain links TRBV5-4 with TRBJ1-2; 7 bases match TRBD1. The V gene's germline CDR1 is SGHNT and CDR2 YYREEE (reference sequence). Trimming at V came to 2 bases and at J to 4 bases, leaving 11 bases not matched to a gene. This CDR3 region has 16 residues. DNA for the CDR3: TGTGCCAGCAGCTTTGAGACAGGGACAATCGGCTATGGCTACACCTTC. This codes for CASSFETGTIGYGYTF.

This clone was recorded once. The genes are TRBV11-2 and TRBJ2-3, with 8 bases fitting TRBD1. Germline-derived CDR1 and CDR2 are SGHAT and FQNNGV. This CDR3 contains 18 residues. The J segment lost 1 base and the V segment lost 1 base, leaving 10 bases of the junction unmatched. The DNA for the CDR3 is TGTGCCAGCAGCTTAGCCGGGACAGGCTATGTCGGCACAGATACGCAGTATTTT. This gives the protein CASSLAGTGYVGTDTQYF.

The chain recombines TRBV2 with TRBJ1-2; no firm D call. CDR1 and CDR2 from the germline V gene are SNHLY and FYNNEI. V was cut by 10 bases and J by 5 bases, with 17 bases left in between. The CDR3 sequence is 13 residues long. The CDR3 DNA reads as TGTGCCAACAACGGCCGGGCACCTTATGGCTACACCTTC. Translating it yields CANNGRAPYGYTF.

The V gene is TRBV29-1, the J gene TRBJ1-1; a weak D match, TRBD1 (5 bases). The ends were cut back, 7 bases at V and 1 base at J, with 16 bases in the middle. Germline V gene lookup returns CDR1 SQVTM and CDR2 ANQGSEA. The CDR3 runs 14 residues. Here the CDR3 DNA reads TGCAGCGCTAGAGGGGTCCACCGGAACACTGAAGCTTTCTTT. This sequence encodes CSARGVHRNTEAFF.

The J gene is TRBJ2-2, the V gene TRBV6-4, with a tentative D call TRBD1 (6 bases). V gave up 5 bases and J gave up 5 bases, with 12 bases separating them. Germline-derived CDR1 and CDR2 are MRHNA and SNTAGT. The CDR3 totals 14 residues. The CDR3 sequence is CASSNRVWTGELFF. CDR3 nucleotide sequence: TGTGCCAGCAGTAACAGGGTTTGGACCGGGGAGCTGTTTTTT.

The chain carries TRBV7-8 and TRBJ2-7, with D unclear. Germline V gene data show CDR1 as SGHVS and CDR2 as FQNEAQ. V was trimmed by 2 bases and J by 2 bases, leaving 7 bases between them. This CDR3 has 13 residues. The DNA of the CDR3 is TGTGCCAGCAGCTTATTGGACCCCTACGAGCAGTACTTC. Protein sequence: CASSLLDPYEQYF.

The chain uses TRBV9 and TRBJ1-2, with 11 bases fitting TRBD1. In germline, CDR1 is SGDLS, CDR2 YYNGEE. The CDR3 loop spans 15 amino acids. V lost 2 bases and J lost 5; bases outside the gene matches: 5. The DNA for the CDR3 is TGTGCCAGCAGCGTGGGACAGGGGGTTCAGTATGGCTACACCTTC. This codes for CASSVGQGVQYGYTF.

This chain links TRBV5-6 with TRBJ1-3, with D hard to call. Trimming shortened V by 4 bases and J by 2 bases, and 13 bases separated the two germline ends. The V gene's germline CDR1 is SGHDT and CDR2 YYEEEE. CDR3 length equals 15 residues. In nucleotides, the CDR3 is TGTGCCAGCAGCGGGGAGGCAATAACTGGAAACACCATATATTTT. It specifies CASSGEAITGNTIYF.

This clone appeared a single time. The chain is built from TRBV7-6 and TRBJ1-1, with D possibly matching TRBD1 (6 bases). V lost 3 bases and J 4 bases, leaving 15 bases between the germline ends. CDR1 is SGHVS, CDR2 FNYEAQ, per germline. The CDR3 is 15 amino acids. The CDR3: CASSFGSGGPTEAFF. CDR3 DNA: TGTGCCAGCAGCTTTGGGTCTGGGGGGCCCACTGAAGCTTTCTTT.

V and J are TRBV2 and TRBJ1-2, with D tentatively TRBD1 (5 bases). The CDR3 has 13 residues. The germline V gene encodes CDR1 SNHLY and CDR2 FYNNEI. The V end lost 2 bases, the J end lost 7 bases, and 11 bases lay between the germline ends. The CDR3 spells CASSEMTDGGYTF. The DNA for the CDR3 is TGTGCCAGCAGTGAAATGACAGACGGTGGCTACACCTTC.

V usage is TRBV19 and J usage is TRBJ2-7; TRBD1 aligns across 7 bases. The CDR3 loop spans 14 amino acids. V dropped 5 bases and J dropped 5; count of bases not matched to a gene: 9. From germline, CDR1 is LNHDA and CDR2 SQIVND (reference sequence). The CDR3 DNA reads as TGTGCCAGTAGTGCCGGGACAGAGGGCGACGAGCAGTACTTC. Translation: CASSAGTEGDEQYF.

This chain's CDR3 is CASSLDDSNQPQHF. The CDR3 DNA reads TGTGCCAGCAGCCTGGACGATAGCAATCAGCCCCAGCATTTT. The rearrangement links TRBV28 to TRBJ1-5; D unresolved. Trimming pared 6 bases from V and 0 bases from J, leaving 9 bases between. The CDR3 is 14 residues long. From germline, CDR1 is MDHEN and CDR2 SYDVKM.